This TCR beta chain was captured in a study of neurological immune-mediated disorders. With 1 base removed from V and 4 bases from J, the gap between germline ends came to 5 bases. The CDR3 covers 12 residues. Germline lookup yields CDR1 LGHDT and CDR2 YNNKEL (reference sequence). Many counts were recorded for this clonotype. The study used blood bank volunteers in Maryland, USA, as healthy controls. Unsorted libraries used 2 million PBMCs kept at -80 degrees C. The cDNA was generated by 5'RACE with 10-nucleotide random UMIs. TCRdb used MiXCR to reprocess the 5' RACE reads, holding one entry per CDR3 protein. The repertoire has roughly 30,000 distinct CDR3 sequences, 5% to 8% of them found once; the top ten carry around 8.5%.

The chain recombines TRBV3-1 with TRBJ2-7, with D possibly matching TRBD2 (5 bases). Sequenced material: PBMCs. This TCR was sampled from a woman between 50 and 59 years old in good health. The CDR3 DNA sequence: TGTGCCAGCAGCCAAGGGACTTACGAGCAGTACTTC. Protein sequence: CASSQGTYEQYF.